The source of this T cell receptor (beta chain) is a study of cytomegalovirus exposure and HLA in healthy donors. Study at large: An analysis done earlier identified 95 million to 140 million unique TCR beta sequences from around 180 million T cells. HLA-typed donors contributed about 85 million unique TCRs, which were held in an early data release.

This PCR relied on a set of 60 Vbeta primers and 13 Jbeta primers. Generated by immunoSEQ multiplex PCR, the TCRdb table keeps only in-frame clones and is missing some. The sample includes about 160,000 clones, nearly 80% of them seen just once. The study's findings and limits: A later analysis reportedly found that, within productive TCRs, an Asian-associated ancestry cluster had fewer N-insertions than the mean observed across the approximately 700 donors. In a later analysis, at a false discovery rate of 0.05, over 15,000 TCR beta sequences matched HLA alleles.

In its sample, this clone was seen once. The antigen remains undetermined. One junction end does not reproduce the germline sequence, and a read error may be involved. The sample was PBMCs. The sequence derives from a man aged 18 to 29 in good health and CMV-seropositive.

The chain's CDR3 is CAGSVDGTRPYEQYF. DNA of the CDR3: TGTGCCGGCAGCGTAGATGGGACAAGACCCTACGAGCAGTACTTC. The chain carries TRBV9 and TRBJ2-7; tentatively, D is TRBD1 (6 bases). The CDR3 length is 15 residues. In germline, CDR1 is SGDLS, CDR2 YYNGEE.